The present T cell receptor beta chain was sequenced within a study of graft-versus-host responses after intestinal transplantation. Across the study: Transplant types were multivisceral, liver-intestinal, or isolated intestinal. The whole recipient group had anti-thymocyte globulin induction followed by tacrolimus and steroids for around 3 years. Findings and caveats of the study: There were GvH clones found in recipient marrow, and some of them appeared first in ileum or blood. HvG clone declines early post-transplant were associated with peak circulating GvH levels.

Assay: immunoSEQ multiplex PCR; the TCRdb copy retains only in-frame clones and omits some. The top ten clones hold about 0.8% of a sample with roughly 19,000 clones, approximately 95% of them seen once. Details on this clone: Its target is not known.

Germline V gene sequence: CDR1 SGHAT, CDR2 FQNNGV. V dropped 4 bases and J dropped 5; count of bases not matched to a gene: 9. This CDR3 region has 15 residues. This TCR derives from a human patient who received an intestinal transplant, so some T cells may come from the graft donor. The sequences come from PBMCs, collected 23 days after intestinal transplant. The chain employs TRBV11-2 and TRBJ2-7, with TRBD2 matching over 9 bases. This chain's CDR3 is CASSSAGGAGNEQYF. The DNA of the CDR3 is TGTGCCAGCAGCTCTGCGGGAGGGGCAGGGAACGAGCAGTACTTC.